This is a list of T cell receptor beta chains from one sample in a study of blood T cell repertoires in COVID-19. Here immunoSEQ multiplex PCR was the method, and the copy in TCRdb shows in-frame clones only, minus some. The profile shows 280,000 or so clones, 85% of them singletons. Sequenced: PBMCs or T cells enriched from blood (not recorded which). These receptors all come from a woman aged 50 to 60 who had recovered from COVID-19. CDR3s include the opening cysteine and the closing phenylalanine or tryptophan. D genes are given only for firm matches. Clone size is shown for a subset of rows, as once, few, many or a class of expanded clone.

.,.,TRBV30,TRBJ1-5,CAWSVQNSNQPQHF,TGTGCCTGGAGTGTGCAGAATAGCAATCAGCCCCAGCATTTT
.,TRBD1,TRBV2,TRBJ1-1,CASTKYRDSTEAFF,TGTGCCAGCACAAAATACCGGGACAGCACTGAAGCTTTCTTT
.,.,TRBV29-1,TRBJ1-4,CSVTGIDNEKLFF,TGCAGCGTTACAGGGATTGATAATGAAAAACTGTTTTTT
.,TRBD1,TRBV7-9,TRBJ2-7,CASSGWDRGRGEQYF,TGTGCCAGCAGCGGGTGGGACAGGGGGCGCGGCGAGCAGTACTTC
.,.,TRBV19,TRBJ2-1,CASSTRDTHDMFNEQFF,TGTGCCAGTAGCACTAGGGACACCCATGATATGTTCAATGAGCAGTTCTTC
.,.,TRBV7-9,TRBJ1-2,CASSLLSGEGYGYTF,TGTGCCAGCAGCTTACTGTCAGGGGAGGGCTATGGCTACACCTTC
.,.,TRBV6-2/TRBV6-3,TRBJ1-2,CASSSRDYGYTF,TGTGCCAGCAGTTCCCGGGACTATGGCTACACCTTC
.,.,TRBV12-3/TRBV12-4,TRBJ2-3,CASRPAGPDTQYF,TGTGCCAGCAGACCAGCAGGGCCAGATACGCAGTATTTT
.,TRBD2,TRBV5-4,TRBJ2-1,CASTLRLAGYNEQFF,TGTGCCAGCACCCTGCGACTAGCGGGCTACAATGAGCAGTTCTTC
.,.,TRBV15,TRBJ2-3,CATSREQGTDTQYF,TGTGCCACCAGCAGAGAGCAGGGCACAGATACGCAGTATTTT
.,TRBD1,TRBV27,TRBJ1-3,CASSPLTGGKGNTIYF,TGTGCCAGCAGTCCACTGACAGGGGGCAAGGGAAACACCATATATTTT
.,TRBD1,TRBV5-1,TRBJ1-1,CASSLVTGEYMNTEAFF,TGCGCCAGCAGCTTGGTTACAGGGGAGTATATGAACACTGAAGCTTTCTTT
.,.,TRBV7-9,TRBJ1-1,CASTRGDGGAFF,TGTGCCAGCACCCGGGGGGATGGTGGGGCTTTCTTT
.,TRBD1,TRBV6-2/TRBV6-3,TRBJ1-1,CASSPGTGGFAEAFF,TGTGCCAGCAGCCCCGGGACAGGGGGCTTCGCTGAAGCTTTCTTT
.,TRBD2,TRBV15,TRBJ2-1,CATSGGGNEQFF,TGTGCCACCAGCGGGGGGGGCAATGAGCAGTTCTTC
few,.,TRBV27,TRBJ2-1,CASSFLTPGNNEQFF,TGTGCCAGCAGTTTTCTAACCCCGGGAAACAATGAGCAGTTCTTC
.,.,TRBV7-3,TRBJ1-4,CASSPSGIGDEKLFF,TGTGCCAGCAGCCCATCCGGGATCGGGGATGAAAAACTGTTTTTT
.,TRBD1,TRBV5-1,TRBJ2-1,CASSLITGQHYNEQFF,TGCGCCAGCAGCTTGATAACGGGACAGCATTACAATGAGCAGTTCTTC
.,TRBD1,TRBV5-1,TRBJ2-2,CASFPLQGAGELFF,TGCGCCAGTTTTCCTCTACAGGGGGCCGGGGAGCTGTTTTTT
.,.,TRBV4-2,TRBJ2-1,CASSRTRGESYNEQFF,TGTGCCAGCAGCCGCACCAGGGGGGAGTCCTACAATGAGCAGTTCTTC
.,.,TRBV21-1,TRBJ2-1,CASSKVPGLETFDYNEQFF,TGTGCCAGCAGCAAAGTTCCGGGACTAGAGACTTTCGACTACAATGAGCAGTTCTTC
.,.,TRBV5-1,TRBJ1-5,CASSLAFDQPQHF,TGCGCCAGCAGCTTGGCCTTCGATCAGCCCCAGCATTTT
.,TRBD1,TRBV5-6,TRBJ2-5,CASSRRGTGGFETQYF,TGTGCCAGCAGCAGGAGGGGGACAGGGGGATTTGAGACCCAGTACTTC
.,TRBD1,TRBV7-9,TRBJ2-2,CASSGQGARTGELFF,TGTGCCAGCAGCGGACAGGGGGCGCGGACCGGGGAGCTGTTTTTT
.,.,TRBV5-1,TRBJ2-3,CASSLQGNSARASTDTQYF,TGCGCCAGCAGCCTTCAGGGGAATTCGGCTCGTGCTAGCACAGATACGCAGTATTTT
.,.,TRBV5-1,TRBJ2-5,CASSLGTSFGETQYF,TGCGCCAGCAGCTTGGGTACCTCCTTCGGGGAGACCCAGTACTTC
.,.,TRBV5-1,TRBJ2-2,CASSLDRNTGELFF,TGCGCCAGCAGCTTGGACAGGAACACCGGGGAGCTGTTTTTT
.,TRBD1,TRBV5-4,TRBJ2-2,CASSYKWTGSAGELFF,TGTGCCAGCAGCTATAAATGGACAGGGAGTGCCGGGGAGCTGTTTTTT
.,.,TRBV19,TRBJ1-4,CATLRRAGRSTNEKLFF,TGTGCCACCCTCCGTCGGGCGGGGAGGTCCACTAATGAAAAACTGTTTTTT
.,.,TRBV19,TRBJ1-5,CARPLRNKDSNQPQHF,TGTGCCAGGCCATTAAGAAACAAAGATAGCAATCAGCCCCAGCATTTT
.,.,TRBV4-1,TRBJ1-2,CASSQPGLDYGYTF,TGCGCCAGCAGCCAACCAGGACTGGACTATGGCTACACCTTC
.,TRBD1,TRBV29-1,TRBJ2-2,CSGLGQDVTGELFF,TGCAGCGGGCTGGGACAGGACGTGACCGGGGAGCTGTTTTTT
.,.,TRBV29-1,TRBJ1-5,CSVEEGAGYQPQHF,TGCAGCGTTGAAGAAGGGGCAGGATATCAGCCCCAGCATTTT
.,TRBD1,TRBV5-4,TRBJ1-4,CASSRQGEDEKLFF,TGTGCCAGCAGTCGACAGGGGGAAGATGAAAAACTGTTTTTT
once,.,TRBV4-3,TRBJ2-5,CASSLLGRPQGETQYF,TGCGCCAGCAGCCTCCTCGGTAGGCCCCAGGGGGAGACCCAGTACTTC
.,.,TRBV6-5,TRBJ1-6,CASSYRAGVNNSPLHF,TGTGCCAGCAGTTACCGGGCAGGGGTTAATAATTCACCCCTCCACTTT
.,TRBD1,TRBV19,TRBJ1-1,CASSKDRVSIEAFF,TGTGCCAGTAGCAAGGACAGGGTTTCTATTGAAGCTTTCTTT
.,TRBD1,TRBV28,TRBJ1-5,CASIEGTGSQPQHF,TGTGCCAGCATCGAAGGGACAGGGTCCCAGCCCCAGCATTTT
few,TRBD2,TRBV20-1,TRBJ2-7,CSASSGRIEQYF,TGCAGTGCTAGTAGCGGGAGGATTGAGCAGTACTTC
once,.,TRBV6-4,TRBJ1-5,CASSSEDYSNQPQHF,TGTGCCAGCAGTTCAGAAGATTATAGCAATCAGCCCCAGCATTTT
.,TRBD2,TRBV28,TRBJ2-7,CASSLGGRTYEQYF,TGTGCCAGCAGTTTGGGCGGGAGAACCTACGAGCAGTACTTC
.,TRBD2,TRBV10-3,TRBJ2-1,CAISASGSSLNEQFF,TGTGCCATCAGTGCTAGCGGGAGCTCACTCAATGAGCAGTTCTTC
.,TRBD1,TRBV5-4,TRBJ1-1,CASSLAVRGQAEAFF,TGTGCCAGCAGCTTGGCCGTCAGGGGGCAAGCTGAAGCTTTCTTT
.,TRBD1,TRBV24-1,TRBJ1-2,CATSDLDRDGYTF,TGTGCCACCAGTGATTTGGACAGGGACGGCTACACCTTC
.,.,TRBV28,TRBJ2-3,CAGSTGTTGTDTQYF,TGTGCCGGGTCCACCGGGACAACCGGCACAGATACGCAGTATTTT
.,TRBD2,TRBV7-6,TRBJ2-5,CASSRGLAEETQYF,TGTGCCAGCAGCCGCGGACTAGCGGAAGAGACCCAGTACTTC
few,.,TRBV3-1/TRBV3-2,TRBJ1-2,CASSQASGGYYGYTF,TGTGCCAGCAGCCAAGCGTCTGGGGGCTACTATGGCTACACCTTC
.,.,TRBV30,TRBJ2-7,CAWSGDSYEQYF,TGTGCCTGGAGTGGCGACAGCTACGAGCAGTACTTC
.,.,TRBV7-3,TRBJ2-3,CASSPDRRGAQYF,TGTGCCAGCAGCCCAGACCGACGCGGAGCGCAGTATTTT
.,TRBD1,TRBV19,TRBJ1-4,CASLNPGQSEKLFF,TGTGCCAGCCTCAATCCGGGACAGAGCGAAAAACTGTTTTTT
.,TRBD1,TRBV15,TRBJ1-4,CATSRDRGLEKLFF,TGTGCCACCAGCCGGGACAGGGGGCTTGAAAAACTGTTTTTT
.,.,TRBV3-1/TRBV3-2,TRBJ2-2,CASSHPTGTGELFF,TGTGCCAGCAGCCATCCTACAGGGACCGGGGAGCTGTTTTTT